The present TCR beta chain was sequenced within a study of cytomegalovirus exposure and HLA in healthy donors. Study-level findings and limits: Per published reports, the classifier diagnosed cytomegalovirus status with high specificity and sensitivity. Only CMV serostatus was available as immune exposure information.

Healthy individuals who donated bone marrow served as the donors. Amplification used 60 Vbeta primers and 13 Jbeta primers. Sequencing was performed with immunoSEQ multiplex PCR; in TCRdb, only in-frame clones are kept and a portion is missing. The sample shows 130,000 or so clones, nearly 80% of them seen only once. There are 14 residues in the CDR3. V was pared by 5 bases and J by 2 bases, with 1 base of the junction left unmatched. Germline values: CDR1 SGHTA, CDR2 FQGNSA. Worth noting for this clone: Its antigen is unidentified.

This TCR came from a male donor in good health and CMV-seronegative. J is TRBJ1-2 and V is TRBV7-2; 11 bases line up with TRBD1. Sequencing was carried out using PBMCs. CDR3 sequence (DNA): TGTGCCAGCAGCGGACAGGGGGCCAACTATGGCTACACCTTC. Protein sequence: CASSGQGANYGYTF.